This is a list of T cell receptor beta chains from one sample in a study of T-cell reconstitution after alpha-beta-depleted transplantation in children. TCRdb re-analysed the PCR reads in MiXCR, keeping a single row per CDR3 protein. In the table there are 77,000 or so distinct CDR3 sequences, around 18% of which are singletons. The source material was PBMCs, mostly from graft donor cells, sampled 360 days after TCRalphabeta/CD19-depleted stem cell transplant. The receptors shown here come from a male patient aged 2 to 9 who had a stem cell transplant for acute lymphoblastic leukemia, so the T cells may come from the graft donor. Each CDR3 is given with its conserved first and last residue. Fields, in order: J gene, D gene, V gene, clone size, CDR3 DNA, CDR3 protein. D genes are given only for firm matches. Where a row states a size, it is once, few, many or the class of an expanded clone; other rows omit it.

>TRBJ2-1|-|TRBV7-6|-
TGTGCCAGCAGCATGAGCCTCAATGAGCAGTTCTTC
CASSMSLNEQFF
>TRBJ1-4|-|TRBV7-9|-
TGTGCCAGCAGCTTGACAGTTGCGAATGAAAAACTGTTTTTT
CASSLTVANEKLFF
>TRBJ2-1|TRBD2|TRBV6-5|-
TGTGCCAGCAGTTACGTAGTGGGACTAGGCTACAATGAGCAGTTCTTC
CASSYVVGLGYNEQFF
>TRBJ2-3|TRBD1|TRBV12-3/TRBV12-4|few
TGTGCCAGCTCAGACAGGGTTACGCAGTATTTT
CASSDRVTQYF
>TRBJ2-7|TRBD1|TRBV2|many
TGTGCCAACAGGGACAGTTCCTACGAGCAGTACTTC
CANRDSSYEQYF
>TRBJ2-3|-|TRBV20-1|few
TGCAGTGCCCAGCAGCCCCCCGCGACAGATACGCAGTATTTT
CSAQQPPATDTQYF
>TRBJ2-5|-|TRBV7-2|many
TGTGCCAGCAGCTTAGTCCGGGAGACCCAGTACTTC
CASSLVRETQYF
>TRBJ2-6|-|TRBV10-3|many
TGTGCCATCAGCAAGACAGGACTTTCCTCTGGGGCCAACGTCCTGACTTTC
CAISKTGLSSGANVLTF
>TRBJ2-5|TRBD1|TRBV12-3/TRBV12-4|-
TGTGCCAGCAGTTTTTACAGGGGAGAGACCCAGTACTTC
CASSFYRGETQYF
>TRBJ2-5|-|TRBV5-1|many
TGCGCCAGCAGCGGATTAGCGGTGGGTTTCCAAGAGACCCAGTACTTC
CASSGLAVGFQETQYF
>TRBJ2-4|TRBD2|TRBV7-9|-
TGTGCCAGCAGTTCTAGCGGGAGGACTAAAAACATTCAGTACTTC
CASSSSGRTKNIQYF
>TRBJ2-5|TRBD1|TRBV4-1|-
TGCGCCAGCAGCCAAGAGAGGAGCAGGGGGCGGGAGACCCAGTACTTC
CASSQERSRGRETQYF
>TRBJ2-7|TRBD2|TRBV28|many
TGTGCCAGCAGTCCGGGGACTAGCGGATCCTACGAGCAGTACTTC
CASSPGTSGSYEQYF
>TRBJ1-1|-|TRBV18|few
TGTGCCAGCTCAGAAGGGATGAACACTGAAGCTTTCTTT
CASSEGMNTEAFF
>TRBJ2-2|TRBD1|TRBV12-3/TRBV12-4|-
TGTGCCAGCAGTTTACCGGGACAGGTTCACACCGGGGAGCTGTTTTTT
CASSLPGQVHTGELFF
>TRBJ1-5|-|TRBV24-1|-
TGTGCCACCAGTGATGCTATCAATCAGCCCCAGCATTTT
CATSDAINQPQHF
>TRBJ1-1|TRBD1|TRBV7-9|many
TGTGCCAGCAGCAAGGACAGGGGGGTAGGTGAAGCTTTCTTT
CASSKDRGVGEAFF
>TRBJ2-4|-|TRBV5-5|few
TGTGCCAGCAGCATTACAGGAGACAAAAACATTCAGTACTTC
CASSITGDKNIQYF
>TRBJ2-2|-|TRBV7-9|-
TGTGCCAGCAGCTTCGCATGGAGTACCGGGGAGCTGTTTTTT
CASSFAWSTGELFF
>TRBJ2-1|TRBD1|TRBV11-3|few
TGTGCCAGCAGCTTAGTTACCCATCGTCCGGGACAGGGACGCAATGAGCAGTTCTTC
CASSLVTHRPGQGRNEQFF
>TRBJ1-2|TRBD1|TRBV12-3/TRBV12-4|-
TGTGCCAGCACCCCTTGGACAGGAATTTATAGTGGCTACACCTTC
CASTPWTGIYSGYTF
>TRBJ1-6|-|TRBV27|-
TGTGCCAGAACCCGGACAGCCCCCAATTCACCCCTCCACTTT
CARTRTAPNSPLHF
>TRBJ1-4|TRBD1|TRBV13|few
TGTGCCAGCAGCTTGGCACAGGGGAAGGGTGAAAAACTGTTTTTT
CASSLAQGKGEKLFF
>TRBJ2-7|TRBD2|TRBV11-1|-
TGTGCCAGCAGCCCGGGACTAGCGGGAGGGCCTAGTTCCTACGAGCAGTACTTC
CASSPGLAGGPSSYEQYF
>TRBJ2-7|TRBD2|TRBV10-2|-
TGCGCCAGCACTTTACTAGCGGGAGAGGGGGAGCAGTACTTC
CASTLLAGEGEQYF
>TRBJ2-6|-|TRBV5-8|few
TGTGCCAGCAGGAAATTTCTCCCTGGGGCCAACGTCCTGACTTTC
CASRKFLPGANVLTF
>TRBJ2-7|-|TRBV7-7|few
TGTGCCAGCAGCTTAGCCCCAGGGGGGGGCTACGAGCAGTACTTC
CASSLAPGGGYEQYF
>TRBJ2-7|TRBD1|TRBV20-1|-
TGCAGTGTCCGGTCTGACAGGGACTACGAGCAGTACTTC
CSVRSDRDYEQYF
>TRBJ2-1|-|TRBV12-3/TRBV12-4|few
TGTGCCAGCAGTTGGACAGTTAATGAGCAGTTCTTC
CASSWTVNEQFF
>TRBJ1-6|-|TRBV12-3/TRBV12-4|-
TGTGCCAGCAGTAACGGAGGGTGGTCCTATAATTCACCCCTCCACTTT
CASSNGGWSYNSPLHF
>TRBJ2-7|-|TRBV21-1|-
TGTGCCAGCAGCACCGGGACAGAGAGCTACGAGCAGTACTTC
CASSTGTESYEQYF
>TRBJ1-1|-|TRBV5-6|few
TGTGCCAGCAGCTTGGGTGTTAGAGCTTTCTTT
CASSLGVRAFF
>TRBJ1-4|-|TRBV28|-
TGTGCCAGCAGTGTTGCAGGTTTACTTAATGAAAAACTGTTTTTT
CASSVAGLLNEKLFF
>TRBJ2-7|TRBD1|TRBV11-3|-
TGTGCCAGCAGCGTACAGGGGTACGAGCAGTACTTC
CASSVQGYEQYF
>TRBJ1-5|-|TRBV20-1|many
TGCAGTGCTAGTCGAAGCAATCAGCCCCAGCATTTT
CSASRSNQPQHF
>TRBJ2-7|-|TRBV12-3/TRBV12-4|-
TGTGCCAGCAGTGGGGATCAGCGCTACGAGCAGTACTTC
CASSGDQRYEQYF
>TRBJ2-1|-|TRBV11-3|few
TGTGCCAGCAGCGCCCAACCGAACAATGAGCAGTTCTTC
CASSAQPNNEQFF
>TRBJ2-3|-|TRBV5-5|-
TGTGCCAGCAGCTTTGTGGGCTACTACACAGATACGCAGTATTTT
CASSFVGYYTDTQYF
>TRBJ2-5|-|TRBV11-2|-
TGTGCCAGCAGCTTATGGTTGGGGAAAGAGACCCAGTACTTC
CASSLWLGKETQYF
>TRBJ1-2|TRBD1|TRBV2|-
TGTGCCAGCAGCCCGACAGGGGGCAATGGCTACACCTTC
CASSPTGGNGYTF
>TRBJ2-2|-|TRBV5-4|-
TGTGCCAGCAGCTGGACTGCGGGAAACACCGGGGAGCTGTTTTTT
CASSWTAGNTGELFF
>TRBJ2-1|-|TRBV6-4|many
TGTGCCTCAACGTTGACTGCCGGCAATGAGCAGTTCTTC
CASTLTAGNEQFF
>TRBJ2-7|-|TRBV4-2|-
TGTGCCAGCAGCCAAGAGGGAGTTGACGAGCAGTACTTC
CASSQEGVDEQYF
>TRBJ2-3|-|TRBV10-3|few
TGTGCCATCAGTGAGACTGCAGATACGCAGTATTTT
CAISETADTQYF
>TRBJ2-1|-|TRBV20-1|-
TGCAGTGCTAGGGGAGAACAGGATGAGCAGTTCTTC
CSARGEQDEQFF